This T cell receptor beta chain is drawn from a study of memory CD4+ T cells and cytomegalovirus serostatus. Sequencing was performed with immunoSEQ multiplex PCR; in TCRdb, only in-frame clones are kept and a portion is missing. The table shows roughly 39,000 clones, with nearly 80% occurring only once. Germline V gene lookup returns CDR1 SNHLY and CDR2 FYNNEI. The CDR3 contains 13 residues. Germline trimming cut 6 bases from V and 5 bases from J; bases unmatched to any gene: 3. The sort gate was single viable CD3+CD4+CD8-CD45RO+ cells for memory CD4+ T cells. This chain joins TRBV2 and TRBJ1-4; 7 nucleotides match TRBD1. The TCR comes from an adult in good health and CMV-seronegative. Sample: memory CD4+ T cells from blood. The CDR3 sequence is CASRGTVNEKLFF. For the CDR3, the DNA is TGTGCCAGCAGAGGGACAGTAAATGAAAAACTGTTTTTT.